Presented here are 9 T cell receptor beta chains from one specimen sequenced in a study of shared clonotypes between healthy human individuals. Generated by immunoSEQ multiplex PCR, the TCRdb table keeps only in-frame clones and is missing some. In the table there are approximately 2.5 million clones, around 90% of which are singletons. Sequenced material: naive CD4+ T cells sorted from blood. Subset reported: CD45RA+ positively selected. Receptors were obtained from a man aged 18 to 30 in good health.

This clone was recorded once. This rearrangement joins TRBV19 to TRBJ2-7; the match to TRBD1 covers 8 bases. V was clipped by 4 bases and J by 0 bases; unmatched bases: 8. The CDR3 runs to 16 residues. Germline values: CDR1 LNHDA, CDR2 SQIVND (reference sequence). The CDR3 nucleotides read TGTGCCAGTAGTAAAAGGGGACAGGATACCTCCTACGAGCAGTACTTC. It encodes CASSKRGQDTSYEQYF.

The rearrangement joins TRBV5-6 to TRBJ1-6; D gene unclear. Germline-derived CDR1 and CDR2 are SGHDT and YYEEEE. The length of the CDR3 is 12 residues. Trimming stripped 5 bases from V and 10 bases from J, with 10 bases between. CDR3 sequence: CASRTKWSPLHF. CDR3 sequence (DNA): TGTGCCAGCAGAACCAAGTGGTCACCCCTCCACTTT.

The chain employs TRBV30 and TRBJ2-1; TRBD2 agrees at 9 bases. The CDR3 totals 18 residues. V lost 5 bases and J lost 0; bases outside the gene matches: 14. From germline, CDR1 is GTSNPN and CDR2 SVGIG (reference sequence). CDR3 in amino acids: CAWGIQRGARDSYNEQFF. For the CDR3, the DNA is TGTGCCTGGGGGATACAGCGGGGGGCCCGAGACTCCTACAATGAGCAGTTCTTC.

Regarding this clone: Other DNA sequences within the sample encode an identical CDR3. The CDR3 sequence is CASSQQGTDTQYF. The CDR3 DNA sequence: TGTGCCAGCAGTCAACAGGGAACAGATACGCAGTATTTT. This chain uses TRBV2 with TRBJ2-3, with a tentative D call TRBD1 (6 bases). Trimming left V 5 bases short and J 3 bases short, with 9 bases between. Germline loops: CDR1 SNHLY, CDR2 FYNNEI. The CDR3 extends over 13 amino acids.

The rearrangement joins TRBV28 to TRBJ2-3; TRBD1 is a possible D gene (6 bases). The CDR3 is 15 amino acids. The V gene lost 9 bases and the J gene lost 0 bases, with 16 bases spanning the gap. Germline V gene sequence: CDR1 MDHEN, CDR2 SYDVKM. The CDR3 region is CASTTPGQSTDTQYF. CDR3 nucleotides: TGTGCCAGTACGACACCGGGACAAAGCACAGATACGCAGTATTTT.

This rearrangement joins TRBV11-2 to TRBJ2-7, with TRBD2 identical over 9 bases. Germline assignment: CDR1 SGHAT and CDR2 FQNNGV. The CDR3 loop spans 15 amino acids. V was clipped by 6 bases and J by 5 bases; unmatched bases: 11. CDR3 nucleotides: TGTGCCAGCAGTTCCCCCGGGACTAGCAACCACGAGCAGTACTTC. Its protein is CASSSPGTSNHEQYF.

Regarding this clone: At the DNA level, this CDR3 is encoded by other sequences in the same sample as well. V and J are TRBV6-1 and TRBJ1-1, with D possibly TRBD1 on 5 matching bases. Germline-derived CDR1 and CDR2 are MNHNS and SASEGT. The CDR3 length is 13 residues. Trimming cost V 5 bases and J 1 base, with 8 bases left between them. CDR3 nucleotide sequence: TGTGCCAGCAGTTCTACAGGGAACACTGAAGCTTTCTTT. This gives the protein CASSSTGNTEAFF.

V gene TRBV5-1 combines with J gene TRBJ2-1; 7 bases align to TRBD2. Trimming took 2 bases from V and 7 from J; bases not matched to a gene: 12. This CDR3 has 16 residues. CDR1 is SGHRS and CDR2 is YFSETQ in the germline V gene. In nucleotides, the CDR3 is TGCGCCAGCAGCTTAGGGAGCAGGGAGGGCCGAAATGAGCAGTTCTTC. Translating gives CASSLGSREGRNEQFF.

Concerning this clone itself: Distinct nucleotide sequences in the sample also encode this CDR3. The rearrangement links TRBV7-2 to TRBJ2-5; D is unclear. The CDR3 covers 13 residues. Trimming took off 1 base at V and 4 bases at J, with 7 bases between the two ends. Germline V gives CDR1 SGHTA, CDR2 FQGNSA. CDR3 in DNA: TGTGCCAGCAGCTTAGGAGGTCGAGAGACCCAGTACTTC. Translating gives CASSLGGRETQYF.